A single sample is the source of the 17 T cell receptor beta chains below, sequenced in a study of blood T cell repertoires in COVID-19. The assay was immunoSEQ multiplex PCR, and TCRdb's table has in-frame clones only and misses some. The sample has 120,000 to 150,000 clones; approximately 80% are singletons. Material: peripheral blood. These receptors were obtained from a woman aged 45-59 years with acute or convalescent COVID-19.

This clone has ten or more counts. This chain connects TRBV7-9 to TRBJ1-1, with a possible D match to TRBD1 (5 bases). The CDR3 runs 13 residues. CDR1 is SEHNR, CDR2 FQNEAQ, per germline (reference sequence). V was trimmed by 4 bases and J by 3 bases, leaving 9 bases between them. The DNA for the CDR3 is TGTGCCAGCAGCTCCAGGGTCCACACTGAAGCTTTCTTT. Translated: CASSSRVHTEAFF.

CDR3 in amino acids: CASSQQEGEQYF. CDR3 sequence (DNA): TGTGCCAGCAGCCAACAGGAGGGCGAGCAGTACTTC. The chain links TRBV7-6 to TRBJ2-7; tentatively, D is TRBD2 (6 bases). V lost 5 bases and J lost 6, with 11 bases in between. The CDR3 sequence is 12 residues long. CDR1 and CDR2 from the germline V gene are SGHVS and FNYEAQ.

This clone was seen a handful of times. The chain is built from TRBV21-1 and TRBJ2-1; TRBD2, the table's D call, was not compared with the DNA. TRBV21-1 counts as a pseudogene. The CDR3 sequence is 15 residues long. The CDR3 loop reads CASTLDGGSYNEQFF. The CDR3 nucleotides are TGTGCCAGCACCCTGGACGGAGGCTCCTACAATGAGCAGTTCTTC.

The chain carries TRBV12-3 or TRBV12-4 and TRBJ2-3; the D is unclear. CDR3 length: 13 amino acids. Trimming stripped 4 bases from V and 1 base from J, with 6 bases between. CDR3 coding DNA: TGTGCCAGCAGTTCACGGGGCACAGATACGCAGTATTTT. It translates to CASSSRGTDTQYF.

The rearrangement uses TRBV7-9 and TRBJ2-7; D may be TRBD2 (6 bases). Trimming shortened V by 3 bases and J by 5 bases, and 14 bases separated the two germline ends. There are 14 residues in the CDR3. Germline values: CDR1 SEHNR, CDR2 FQNEAQ (reference sequence). CDR3 in amino acids: CASSFGGELDEQYF. The DNA for the CDR3 is TGTGCCAGCAGCTTCGGCGGGGAGCTTGACGAGCAGTACTTC.

This chain links TRBV28 with TRBJ2-1; D is ambiguous. CDR3 length equals 16 residues. Per the germline V gene, CDR1 is MDHEN and CDR2 is SYDVKM. V lost 1 base, J lost 0 bases, and 10 bases lay in between. CDR3 in DNA: TGTGCCAGCAGTTTATTGCAGGTTAACTCCTACAATGAGCAGTTCTTC. It encodes CASSLLQVNSYNEQFF.

This clone was seen a single time. This sequence joins TRBV9 and TRBJ2-7; 8 bases are a match to TRBD1. Germline-derived CDR1 and CDR2 are SGDLS and YYNGEE. After removal of 3 bases from V and 0 bases from J, the junction contained 8 bases not matched to a gene. The CDR3 is 16 residues long. The CDR3 region is CASSGLGTGSSYEQYF. The CDR3 DNA reads as TGTGCCAGCAGCGGCCTAGGGACAGGCAGCTCCTACGAGCAGTACTTC.

The chain recombines TRBV9 with TRBJ1-2; 7 bases fit TRBD1. Germline V gene lookup returns CDR1 SGDLS and CDR2 YYNGEE. The J segment lost 3 bases and the V segment lost 4 bases, leaving 9 bases of the junction unmatched. This CDR3 is 15 amino acids long. The CDR3 region is CASSTSWTGDYGYTF. CDR3 coding DNA: TGTGCCAGCAGCACCTCTTGGACAGGAGACTATGGCTACACCTTC.

This chain joins TRBV14 and TRBJ2-7; a possible D gene is TRBD1 (5 bases). CDR1 is SGHDN, CDR2 FVKESK, per germline. CDR3 length equals 14 residues. V lost 3 bases and J 2 bases, leaving 11 bases between the germline ends. The CDR3 spells CASSQGPPPYEQYF. The CDR3 DNA is TGTGCCAGCAGCCAGGGGCCTCCACCCTACGAGCAGTACTTC.

The V gene is TRBV7-7, the J gene TRBJ2-5, with 10 bases aligning to TRBD1. The V and J ends lost 4 bases and 5 bases, in that order; junction bases with no gene match: 7. This CDR3 has 15 amino acids. CDR1 is SSHAT and CDR2 is FNYEAQ in the germline V gene (reference sequence). As DNA, the CDR3 is TGTGCCAGCAGCTCCGGGACAGGGGAATCCGAGACCCAGTACTTC. This codes for CASSSGTGESETQYF. Together with reference TRBV7-7 and TRBJ2-5, the CDR3 gives the full variable domain: GAGVSQSPRYKVTKRGQDVTLRCDPISSHATLYWYQQALGQGPEFLTYFNYEAQPDKSGLPSDRFSAERPEGSISTLTIQRTEQRDSAMYRCASSSGTGESETQYFGPGTRLLVL.

The CDR3 spells CASSPGTSIIDTQYF. As DNA, the CDR3 is TGTGCCAGCAGTCCCGGGACTAGCATCATAGATACGCAGTATTTT. This chain joins TRBV27 and TRBJ2-3, with 9 bases matching TRBD2. The V gene's germline CDR1 is MNHEY and CDR2 SMNVEV (reference sequence). The V and J ends lost 5 bases and 5 bases, in that order; junction bases with no gene match: 8. This CDR3 region has 15 residues.

The V and J genes are TRBV7-9 and TRBJ2-3; D gene ambiguous. CDR1 SEHNR and CDR2 FQNEAQ come from the germline V gene (reference sequence). This CDR3 is 14 amino acids long. V gave up 1 base and J gave up 5 bases, with 10 bases separating them. The CDR3 sequence is CASSLVSSRDTQYF. The CDR3, as DNA: TGTGCCAGCAGCTTAGTGAGTTCTAGAGATACGCAGTATTTT.

The chain joins TRBV9 to TRBJ1-1; D may be TRBD1 (5 bases). The CDR3 is 14 residues long. Looked up from germline, CDR1 is SGDLS and CDR2 is YYNGEE. The ends were cut back, 2 bases at V and 2 bases at J, with 10 bases in the middle. CDR3 bases: TGTGCCAGCAGCGTGGACATTTTAAACACTGAAGCTTTCTTT. Translating it yields CASSVDILNTEAFF.

The chain combines TRBV24-1 with TRBJ2-1; TRBD2 agrees at 7 bases. CDR3 length: 15 residues. The V gene's germline CDR1 is KGHDR and CDR2 SFDVKD. Germline trimming cut 1 base from V and 7 bases from J; bases unmatched to any gene: 6. CDR3 loop: CATSDFRLAKNEQFF. The CDR3 DNA reads as TGTGCCACCAGTGATTTTAGACTAGCCAAGAATGAGCAGTTCTTC.

This clone was seen only a few times. J is TRBJ1-5 and V is TRBV28, with D possibly being TRBD1 (6 bases). CDR3 length: 15 residues. Germline loops: CDR1 MDHEN, CDR2 SYDVKM. Between the trimmed V and J ends, which lost 6 bases and 9 bases, there was a span of 21 bases. CDR3 sequence (DNA): TGTGCCAGCAGCTCCACAGGGTCTGTAGGGGGGCCCCAGCATTTT. This gives the protein CASSSTGSVGGPQHF.

This clone was counted at least ten times. The chain links TRBV7-8 to TRBJ2-2; the match to TRBD1 covers 8 bases. V was pared by 4 bases and J by 1 base, with 8 bases of the junction left unmatched. This CDR3 is built from 17 residues. Germline V lookup: CDR1 SGHVS, CDR2 FQNEAQ. The CDR3 protein is CASSSPRDRGNTGELFF. In DNA form, the CDR3 reads TGTGCCAGCAGCTCACCCCGAGACAGGGGGAACACCGGGGAGCTGTTTTTT. The variable domain in full, completed from reference TRBV7-8 and TRBJ2-2, reads GAGVSQSPRYKVAKRGQDVALRCDPISGHVSLFWYQQALGQGPEFLTYFQNEAQLDKSGLPSDRFFAERPEGSVSTLKIQRTQQEDSAVYLCASSSPRDRGNTGELFFGEGSRLTVL.

With respect to this clone: The sample carries other DNA sequences with the same CDR3. The chain links TRBV19 to TRBJ1-2; 10 bases fit TRBD1. Trimming cost V 3 bases and J 5 bases; bases outside gene matches: 3. Germline loops: CDR1 LNHDA, CDR2 SQIVND (reference sequence). The CDR3 contains 14 residues. The CDR3 reads CASSMGQGPYGYTF. The DNA for the CDR3 is TGTGCCAGTAGTATGGGACAGGGGCCGTATGGCTACACCTTC.